Listed below are T cell receptor beta chains from one sample, sequenced in a study of T cells in localized non-small cell lung cancer. Only in-frame clones appear in the TCRdb table, and some are missing; sequencing was by immunoSEQ multiplex PCR. The repertoire holds about 76,000 clones, with about 81% as singletons. The source material was peripheral blood, sampled before any cancer treatment. These receptors all stem from a female donor older than 55 with stage I lung adenocarcinoma. Both conserved end residues are part of each CDR3. The D gene is left open where the match is weak. Clone size is shown for a subset of rows, as once, few, many or a class of expanded clone.

j_gene,v_gene,abundance,d_gene,CDR3aa,CDR3nt
TRBJ2-2,TRBV28,few,.,CASSPYLQEGDTGELFF,TGTGCCAGCAGCCCTTATTTACAGGAGGGGGACACCGGGGAGCTGTTTTTT
TRBJ2-7,TRBV5-5,.,TRBD2,CASSFGLAGGPVYEQYF,TGTGCCAGCAGCTTTGGACTAGCGGGAGGGCCGGTCTATGAGCAGTACTTC
TRBJ2-3,TRBV12-5,.,.,CASGPMTGTDTQYF,TGTGCTAGTGGCCCAATGACAGGCACAGATACGCAGTATTTT
TRBJ1-5,TRBV5-1,.,TRBD1,CASSSTGGNQPQHF,TGCGCCAGCAGCTCCACAGGGGGCAATCAGCCCCAGCATTTT
TRBJ2-1,TRBV7-3,.,.,CASSRRGSAYNEQFF,TGTGCCAGCAGCCGCCGGGGTAGCGCTTACAATGAGCAGTTCTTC
TRBJ2-3,TRBV6-5,.,TRBD2,CATARTSGGDTQYF,TGTGCCACCGCCCGGACTAGCGGGGGAGATACGCAGTATTTT
TRBJ2-2,TRBV9,.,TRBD2,CASSGGTSGENTGELFF,TGTGCCAGCAGCGGAGGGACTAGCGGGGAAAACACCGGGGAGCTGTTTTTT
TRBJ1-1,TRBV6-6,.,TRBD1,CASSLTGGAGTEAFF,TGTGCCAGCAGCTTAACAGGGGGCGCCGGGACTGAAGCTTTCTTT
TRBJ2-7,TRBV5-6,.,.,CASSLAANEQYF,TGTGCCAGCAGCTTGGCGGCAAACGAGCAGTACTTC
TRBJ2-1,TRBV7-8,.,.,CASSSLTAYNEQFF,TGTGCCAGCAGCTCCTTGACTGCCTACAATGAGCAGTTCTTC
TRBJ2-5,TRBV5-1,.,.,CASSLSPAGAQETQYF,TGCGCCAGCAGCTTGAGCCCCGCGGGGGCCCAAGAGACCCAGTACTTC
TRBJ1-2,TRBV6-5,.,TRBD1,CASSYPGQGVGGYTF,TGTGCCAGCAGTTACCCGGGACAGGGAGTAGGTGGCTACACCTTC
TRBJ1-2,TRBV10-3,.,.,CAIKYQPNYGYTF,TGTGCCATCAAATATCAACCCAACTATGGCTACACCTTC
TRBJ2-7,TRBV21-1,.,.,CASSTEQYF,TGTGCCAGCAGCACCGAGCAGTACTTC
TRBJ2-2,TRBV7-9,.,.,CASSRDSLNTGELFF,TGTGCCAGCAGCCGCGACAGCTTGAACACCGGGGAGCTGTTTTTT
TRBJ1-1,TRBV18,.,.,CASSPRLGRNTEAFF,TGTGCCAGCTCACCACGTCTGGGGAGGAACACTGAAGCTTTCTTT
TRBJ1-2,TRBV7-2,.,TRBD1,CASSSYRGLNYGYTF,TGTGCCAGCAGCAGCTACAGGGGGCTCAACTATGGCTACACCTTC
TRBJ1-1,TRBV5-4,.,.,CASSPEGSAEAFF,TGTGCCAGCAGCCCGGAGGGTAGCGCTGAAGCTTTCTTT
TRBJ2-7,TRBV5-6,few,TRBD2,CASSFRQPLLAGSYEQYF,TGTGCCAGCAGCTTCCGACAGCCTCTCCTAGCGGGCAGCTACGAGCAGTACTTC
TRBJ1-1,TRBV7-8,.,.,CASSLAGRKNTEAFF,TGTGCCAGCAGCTTAGCAGGTAGGAAGAACACTGAAGCTTTCTTT
TRBJ2-5,TRBV4-2,.,TRBD2,CASSRTREGETQYF,TGTGCCAGCAGCCGCACGCGGGAGGGGGAGACCCAGTACTTC
TRBJ1-1,TRBV6-5,.,.,CASSYLRDTEAFF,TGTGCCAGCAGTTATCTGAGGGATACTGAAGCTTTCTTT
TRBJ1-4,TRBV7-2,.,.,CASSLMGAGEKLFF,TGTGCCAGCAGCTTAATGGGGGCAGGGGAAAAACTGTTTTTT
TRBJ2-5,TRBV10-3,once,TRBD2,CASRGDSSGETQYF,TGTGCCTCCCGGGGGGACTCCTCGGGGGAGACCCAGTACTTC
TRBJ2-7,TRBV6-1,once,.,CASRGAGGYEQYF,TGTGCCAGCCGGGGGGCAGGGGGATACGAGCAGTACTTC
TRBJ1-3,TRBV4-3,.,TRBD1,CASSRTGSGNTIYF,TGCGCCAGCAGCCGGACAGGCTCTGGAAACACCATATATTTT
TRBJ1-2,TRBV2,.,.,CASSEVDSRYGYTF,TGTGCCAGCAGTGAAGTAGACAGCCGTTATGGCTACACCTTC
TRBJ1-1,TRBV10-3,.,.,CAISDTAGTVGAFF,TGTGCCATCAGTGATACTGCAGGGACCGTGGGGGCTTTCTTT
TRBJ2-4,TRBV5-8,.,.,CASSGPGGTKNIQYF,TGTGCCAGCAGCGGCCCTGGGGGAACCAAAAACATTCAGTACTTC
TRBJ2-5,TRBV28,.,.,CASSGAETQYF,TGTGCCAGCAGCGGCGCGGAGACCCAGTACTTC
TRBJ1-2,TRBV29-1,.,TRBD1,CSIDRGLVGYTF,TGCAGCATTGACAGGGGGCTTGTCGGCTACACCTTC
TRBJ2-3,TRBV7-8,.,.,CASSLQEGGTQYF,TGTGCCAGCAGCTTACAGGAGGGGGGTACGCAGTATTTT
TRBJ1-5,TRBV19,.,.,CASWSMGAGSPQHF,TGTGCCAGTTGGTCGATGGGCGCCGGGTCACCCCAGCATTTT
TRBJ1-3,TRBV28,.,.,CASSLGKTGGNTIYF,TGTGCCAGCAGTTTGGGCAAAACGGGAGGAAACACCATATATTTT
TRBJ1-1,TRBV19,few,.,CASSIGRTMMMAFF,TGTGCCAGTAGTATAGGACGGACGATGATGATGGCTTTCTTT
TRBJ2-7,TRBV29-1,once,.,CSVDIGAKGYEQYF,TGCAGCGTTGATATAGGGGCGAAGGGCTACGAGCAGTACTTC
TRBJ2-2,TRBV2,.,.,CASSETGIGELFF,TGTGCCAGCAGTGAAACGGGGATCGGGGAGCTGTTTTTT
TRBJ2-7,TRBV10-1,.,TRBD1,CASSVGTALYEQYF,TGCGCCAGCAGTGTTGGGACAGCCCTCTATGAGCAGTACTTC
TRBJ2-7,TRBV7-8,.,.,CASSLGGARDEQYF,TGTGCCAGCAGCTTAGGGGGCGCCCGGGACGAGCAGTACTTC
TRBJ2-7,TRBV27,few,TRBD1,CASRGRTGFEQYF,TGTGCCAGCAGGGGCAGGACAGGGTTCGAGCAGTACTTC
TRBJ1-2,TRBV6-1,few,.,CASSEREGYGYTF,TGTGCCAGCAGTGAACGAGAGGGATATGGCTACACCTTC
TRBJ2-1,TRBV19,.,TRBD2,CASSLRLAGFDNNEQFF,TGTGCCAGTAGTCTGCGATTAGCGGGATTCGACAACAATGAGCAGTTCTTC
TRBJ2-7,TRBV4-2,few,TRBD2,CASSHSGRSEQYF,TGTGCCAGCAGCCATAGCGGGAGATCCGAGCAGTACTTC
TRBJ1-5,TRBV6-5,.,.,CASSEGDQPQHF,TGTGCCAGCAGTGAGGGTGATCAGCCCCAGCATTTT
TRBJ1-3,TRBV6-1,.,.,CASSTGQGNTIYF,TGTGCCAGCAGTACAGGGCAAGGAAACACCATATATTTT
TRBJ2-1,TRBV27,.,.,CASSFTVDWLYNEQFF,TGTGCCAGCAGTTTCACCGTGGACTGGCTCTACAATGAGCAGTTCTTC
TRBJ2-3,TRBV9,.,.,CASSGDYTQYF,TGTGCCAGCAGCGGAGATTATACGCAGTATTTT
TRBJ1-1,TRBV2,.,TRBD1,CASRPIRGDGEAFF,TGTGCCAGCAGGCCCATCAGGGGGGACGGTGAAGCTTTCTTT
TRBJ1-2,TRBV10-3,.,.,CAISEQLTGDGYTF,TGTGCCATCAGTGAGCAACTGACAGGTGATGGCTACACCTTC
TRBJ2-1,TRBV4-3,few,TRBD2,CASSQDRGGGEQFF,TGCGCCAGCAGCCAAGATCGGGGCGGGGGTGAGCAGTTCTTC
TRBJ2-7,TRBV18,.,.,CASSPTRARTYEQYF,TGTGCCAGCTCACCAACCAGGGCCAGAACCTACGAGCAGTACTTC
TRBJ1-2,TRBV7-8,once,.,CASSLNGQFPYGYTF,TGTGCCAGCAGCTTGAACGGACAGTTTCCTTATGGCTACACCTTC
TRBJ2-7,TRBV1,once,.,CTSSLFRGGSSYEQYF,TGCACCAGCAGCCTTTTCCGCGGAGGGAGCTCCTACGAGCAGTACTTC
TRBJ1-1,TRBV11-3,.,.,CASSLDGRVTEAFF,TGTGCCAGCAGCTTAGATGGGAGGGTGACTGAAGCTTTCTTT
TRBJ1-1,TRBV5-1,.,.,CASSPGPLNTEAFF,TGCGCCAGCAGCCCGGGACCCTTGAACACTGAAGCTTTCTTT
TRBJ1-6,TRBV19,.,.,CASSQNSPLHF,TGTGCCAGTAGTCAAAATTCACCCCTCCACTTT
TRBJ2-3,TRBV4-1,.,TRBD2,CASSRTSWGTDTQYF,TGCGCCAGCAGCCGGACTAGCTGGGGCACAGATACGCAGTATTTT
TRBJ1-4,TRBV7-9,.,.,CASSDRDSANEKLFF,TGTGCCAGCAGTGACCGGGACTCGGCTAATGAAAAACTGTTTTTT
TRBJ1-1,TRBV29-1,.,.,CSATFGGIGTEAFF,TGCAGCGCTACATTTGGGGGGATTGGCACTGAAGCTTTCTTT